The sample holds many counts of the clone carrying this TCR beta chain. TCR beta CDR3 sequences were amplified from RNA transcripts. Initially, a first-round RT-PCR of the TCR CDR3 employed the HTBI primer set. TCRdb recomputed calls from the multiplex PCR reads with MiXCR, one row per CDR3 protein. The sample includes around 300,000 distinct CDR3 sequences, roughly 19% of them seen just once. This CDR3 is 13 amino acids long. CDR1 is LNHDA and CDR2 is SQIVND in the germline V gene (reference sequence). V lost 4 bases and J 14 bases, leaving 15 bases between the germline ends. This entry comes from a study of T cells in Graves' hyperthyroidism and ophthalmopathy.

Material for sequencing was blood. The chain is built from TRBV19 and TRBJ1-6, with unresolved D. The TCR was taken from a man between 45 and 60 years old with Graves' ophthalmopathy. CDR3 nucleotide sequence: TGTGCCAGTAGTACCCCCCGGGAATGGGCCCTCCACTTT. Its protein product is CASSTPREWALHF.